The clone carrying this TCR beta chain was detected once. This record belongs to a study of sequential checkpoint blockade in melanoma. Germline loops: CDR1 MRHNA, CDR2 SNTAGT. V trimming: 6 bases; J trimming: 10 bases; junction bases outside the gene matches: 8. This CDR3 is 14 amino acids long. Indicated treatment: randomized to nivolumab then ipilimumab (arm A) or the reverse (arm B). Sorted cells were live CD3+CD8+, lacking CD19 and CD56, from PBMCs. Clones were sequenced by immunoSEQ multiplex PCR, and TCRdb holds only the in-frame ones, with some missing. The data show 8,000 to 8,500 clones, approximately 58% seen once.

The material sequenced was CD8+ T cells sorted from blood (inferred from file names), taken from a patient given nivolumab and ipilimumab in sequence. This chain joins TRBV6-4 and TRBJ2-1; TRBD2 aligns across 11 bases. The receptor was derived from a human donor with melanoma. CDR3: CASSNSGGAGEQFF. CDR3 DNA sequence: TGTGCCAGCAGCAATAGCGGGGGGGCCGGCGAGCAGTTCTTC.